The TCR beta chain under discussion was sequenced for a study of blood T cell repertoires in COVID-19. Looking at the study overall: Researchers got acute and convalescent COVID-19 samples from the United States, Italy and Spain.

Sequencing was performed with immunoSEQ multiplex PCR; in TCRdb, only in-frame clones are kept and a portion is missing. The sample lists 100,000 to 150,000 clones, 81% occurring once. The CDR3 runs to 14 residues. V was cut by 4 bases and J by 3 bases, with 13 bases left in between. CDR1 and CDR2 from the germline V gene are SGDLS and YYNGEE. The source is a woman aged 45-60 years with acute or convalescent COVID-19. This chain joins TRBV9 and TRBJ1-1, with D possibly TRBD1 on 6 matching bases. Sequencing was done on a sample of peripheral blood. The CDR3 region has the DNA TGTGCCAGCAGCCCGAGGGGGGGGGACACTGAAGCTTTCTTT. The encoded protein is CASSPRGGDTEAFF.